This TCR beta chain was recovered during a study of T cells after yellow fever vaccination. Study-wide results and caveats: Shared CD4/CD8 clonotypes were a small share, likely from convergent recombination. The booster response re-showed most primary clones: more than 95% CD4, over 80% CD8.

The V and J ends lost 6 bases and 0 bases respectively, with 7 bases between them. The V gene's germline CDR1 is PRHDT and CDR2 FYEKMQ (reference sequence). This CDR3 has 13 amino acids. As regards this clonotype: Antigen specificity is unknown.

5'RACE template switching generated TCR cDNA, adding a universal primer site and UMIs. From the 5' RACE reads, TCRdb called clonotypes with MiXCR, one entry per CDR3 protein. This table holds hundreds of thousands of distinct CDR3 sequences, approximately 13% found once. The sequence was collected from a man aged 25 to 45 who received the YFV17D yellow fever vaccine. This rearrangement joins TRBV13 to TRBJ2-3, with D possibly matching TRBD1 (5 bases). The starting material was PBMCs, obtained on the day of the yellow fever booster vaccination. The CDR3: CASRQVSTDTQYF. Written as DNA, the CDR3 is TGTGCCAGCAGACAGGTTAGCACAGATACGCAGTATTTT.